The 22 T cell receptor beta chains listed next were all sequenced from one sample in a study of T cell clonality in common variable immunodeficiency. Study observations and caveats: Fewer deletions and N-nucleotide insertions were reportedly seen in common variable immunodeficiency TCR beta sequences.

Sequencing used immunoSEQ multiplex PCR; TCRdb keeps in-frame clones, though not all of them. The sample shows roughly 34,000 clones, none of them appearing just once. The antigens of these receptors remain unknown. Sequenced material: peripheral blood mononuclear cells. These TCRs come from a human donor with common variable immunodeficiency.

This clone occurred many times. The CDR3 end falls 3 residues outside the read, so it is completed with the germline J gene. This chain uses TRBV5-1 with TRBJ1-1, with a tentative D call TRBD1 (5 bases). Per germline, CDR1 SGHRS and CDR2 YFSETQ. This CDR3 region has 14 residues. CDR3 bases read: TGCGCCAGCAGCCTCTTACCTGGGGCAGGAGAA. It yields the protein CASSLLPGAGE. The complete CDR3 reads CASSLLPGAGEAFF.

This clone was seen only a few times. The missing CDR3 end, 3 residues past where the read stops, is filled in from the germline J gene. The chain is built from TRBV6-2 or TRBV6-3 and TRBJ2-1; D possibly corresponds to TRBD1 (6 bases). V dropped 4 bases and J dropped 4 bases, with 11 bases sitting between them. The CDR3 is 14 residues long. CDR1 and CDR2 from the germline V gene are MNHEY and SVGEGT. This CDR3 reads CASSSLDSYNEQFF. The sequenced part of the CDR3 DNA is TGTGCCAGCAGTTCCCTGGACAGTTACAATGAG.

This clone was recorded a few times. The read comes to an end 3 residues before the CDR3 does, leaving the germline J gene to fill in the end. The genes are TRBV7-9 and TRBJ1-4; 7 bases line up with TRBD1. This CDR3 comprises 14 residues. With V trimmed by 5 bases and J by 5 bases, 5 bases remained unmatched. Germline V lookup: CDR1 SEHNR, CDR2 FQNEAQ (reference sequence). This CDR3 reads CASSPGQRNEKLFF. Incomplete CDR3 DNA: TGTGCCAGCAGCCCGGGACAGAGAAATGAAAAA.

This clone was counted at least ten times. The read comes to an end 3 residues before the CDR3 does, leaving the germline J gene to fill in the end. This chain joins TRBV2 and TRBJ1-1; TRBD1 matches 7 bases. The CDR3 consists of 14 residues. In germline, CDR1 is SNHLY, CDR2 FYNNEI. The V segment lost 7 bases and the J segment 3 bases; nucleotides outside the gene matches: 8. The covered CDR3 bases are TGTGCCAGCACCTTACAGGGGAGCTACACTGAA. Encoded protein: CASTLQGSYTE. The whole CDR3 protein is CASTLQGSYTEAFF.

Of note for this clone: The observed sequence ends 3 residues before the CDR3 terminus, with the missing tail filled in from the germline J gene. The chain combines TRBV2 with TRBJ2-3; D remains unclear. This CDR3 region has 16 residues. CDR1 and CDR2 (germline): SNHLY, FYNNEI. Deletions cut 4 bases from V and 1 base from J, with 15 bases between. The CDR3 bases that were read are TGTGCCAGCAGTGCCCGACACCCTCTCGGCACAGATACG. The encoded protein is CASSARHPLGTDT. The full CDR3 protein is CASSARHPLGTDTQYF.

Concerning this clone: The read falls 3 residues short of the CDR3 end, and the missing part is taken from the germline J gene. The genes are TRBV11-2 and TRBJ1-2; D is unclear. The ends were cut back, 2 bases at V and 5 bases at J, with 9 bases in the middle. CDR3 size: 13 residues. From germline, CDR1 is SGHAT and CDR2 FQNNGV. CDR3 DNA (partial): TGTGCCAGCAGCTTATCCGGAGGGTATGGC. As protein: CASSLSGGYG. The full CDR3 protein reads CASSLSGGYGYTF. The variable domain in full, with the rest retrieved from reference TRBV11-2 and TRBJ1-2, is EAGVAQSPRYKIIEKRQSVAFWCNPISGHATLYWYQQILGQGPKLLIQFQNNGVVDDSQLPKDRFSAERLKGVDSTLKIQPAKLEDSAVYLCASSLSGGYGYTFGSGTRLTVV.

This clone was seen more than once but under ten times. With the read ending 3 residues before the CDR3 end, the germline J gene is used to fill in that end. The chain links TRBV7-9 to TRBJ1-5, with D perhaps matching TRBD1 (5 bases). The CDR3 covers 15 residues. Deletions cut 1 base from V and 0 bases from J, with 7 bases between. The V gene's germline CDR1 is SEHNR and CDR2 FQNEAQ (reference sequence). CDR3 DNA (partial): TGTGCCAGCAGCTTAGAGGGGCATAGCAATCAGCCC. This codes for CASSLEGHSNQP. Given in full, the CDR3 is CASSLEGHSNQPQHF.

This clone was detected many times. The CDR3 goes on 3 residues after the read ends, and that part is filled in from the germline J gene. This chain joins TRBV28 and TRBJ2-2; 12 bases fit TRBD1. The V and J ends lost 10 bases and 4 bases, in that order; junction bases with no gene match: 4. The CDR3 runs 14 residues. From germline, CDR1 is MDHEN and CDR2 SYDVKM. CDR3 bases read: TGTGCCATCCGGGACAGGGGGCGCACCGGGGAG. Protein: CAIRDRGRTGE. From start to end, the CDR3 is CAIRDRGRTGELFF.

This clone was found many times. The read terminates 3 residues before the CDR3 end, so the remaining end is supplied by the germline J gene. This chain uses TRBV30 with TRBJ1-6; D may be TRBD1 (6 bases). Trimming took off 2 bases at V and 0 bases at J, with 20 bases between the two ends. This CDR3 contains 19 residues. Per the germline V gene, CDR1 is GTSNPN and CDR2 is SVGIG (reference sequence). The CDR3 sequence: CAWSYGGGSWSSYNSPLHF. Partial CDR3 DNA: TGTGCCTGGAGTTACGGGGGGGGCAGCTGGAGCTCCTATAATTCACCC.

This clone has more than one count but fewer than ten. The read finishes 3 residues shy of the CDR3 end, and the germline J gene is used to complete it. This chain connects TRBV19 to TRBJ1-2; D is unclear. The CDR3 has 14 residues. Germline CDR1 LNHDA, CDR2 SQIVND (reference sequence). V was shortened by 3 bases and J by 4 bases, with 12 bases between the two germline ends. Incomplete CDR3 DNA: TGTGCCAGTAGTATCGGGGTCGGTGCCTATGGC. It translates to CASSIGVGAYG. The full CDR3 protein is CASSIGVGAYGYTF.

In its sample, this clone was seen a few times. The read ends 3 residues shy of where the CDR3 ends; the end is completed using the germline J gene. V is TRBV5-6 and J is TRBJ1-2; 8 bases fit TRBD1. V trimming: 6 bases; J trimming: 3 bases; junction bases outside the gene matches: 7. The germline V gene encodes CDR1 SGHDT and CDR2 YYEEEE. The CDR3 is 14 residues long. This CDR3 is CASTYDRGHYGYTF. The CDR3 DNA, read in part, is TGTGCCAGCACCTACGACAGGGGACACTATGGC.

This clone is categorized as medium-sized. The read gets to within 3 residues of the CDR3 end, and the germline J gene fills in the rest. The genes are TRBV20-1 and TRBJ1-5, with D hard to call. CDR3 length equals 14 residues. Trimming left V 0 bases short and J 2 bases short, with 8 bases between. CDR1 and CDR2 from the germline V gene are DFQATT and SNEGSKA (reference sequence). The sequenced part of the CDR3 DNA is TGCAGTGCTAGAGATAACAATGGCAATCAGCCC. Residues: CSARDNNGNQP. The whole CDR3 protein reads CSARDNNGNQPQHF.

This clone was counted ten times or more. The CDR3 end lies 3 residues beyond the end of the read and is filled in from the germline J gene. This chain connects TRBV19 to TRBJ1-2; 7 bases fit TRBD1. The CDR3 length is 15 residues. J was trimmed by 5 bases and V by 7 bases; bases with no gene match: 13. Per the germline V gene, CDR1 is LNHDA and CDR2 is SQIVND (reference sequence). The CDR3 DNA, read in part, is TGTGCCAGTAAGCGGGCCAGGGGGGAAAGGTATGGC. Its protein is CASKRARGERYG. The CDR3, in full, reads CASKRARGERYGYTF.

There are many counts of this clone. The read gets to within 3 residues of the CDR3 end, and the germline J gene fills in the rest. The genes are TRBV19 and TRBJ2-7; 9 nucleotides align to TRBD1. The V gene's germline CDR1 is LNHDA and CDR2 SQIVND (reference sequence). The CDR3 extends over 14 amino acids. Trimming cost V 8 bases and J 2 bases; bases outside gene matches: 7. The CDR3 bases that were read are TGTGCCAGTTCCACCGGGACAGGGACCTACGAG. This sequence encodes CASSTGTGTYE. The complete CDR3 protein is CASSTGTGTYEQYF.

This clone was counted many times. The missing CDR3 end, 3 residues past where the read stops, is filled in from the germline J gene. The J gene is TRBJ2-5, the V gene TRBV7-2, with 8 bases identical to TRBD1. Germline V gene data show CDR1 as SGHTA and CDR2 as FQGNSA. The CDR3 runs 14 residues. Trimming cost V 3 bases and J 6 bases; bases outside gene matches: 6. The CDR3 sequence is CASSFSQGGKTQYF. The covered CDR3 bases are TGTGCCAGCAGCTTCTCACAGGGGGGAAAGACC.

Points on this clone: The DNA ends 3 residues before the CDR3 does, and the rest of the CDR3 is filled in from the germline J gene. The chain uses TRBV7-9 and TRBJ2-1, with 13 positions matching TRBD2. Germline CDR1 and CDR2: SEHNR and FQNEAQ (reference sequence). The CDR3 has 15 amino acids. J lost 8 bases, V lost 4 bases, and 5 bases had no gene match. The CDR3: CASSSTSGRAYEQFF. Partial CDR3 DNA: TGTGCCAGCAGCTCTACTAGCGGGAGGGCCTATGAG.

A remark on this clone: The CDR3 end lies 3 residues beyond the end of the read and is filled in from the germline J gene. The identical CDR3 is also encoded by other nucleotide sequences in the sample. The chain combines TRBV7-3 with TRBJ2-7, with D tentatively TRBD1 (6 bases). Germline V CDR1 and CDR2: SGHTA, FQGTGA. V gave up 5 bases and J gave up 6 bases, with 14 bases separating them. This CDR3 is 13 amino acids long. The CDR3 loop is CASSPYRAAEQYF. The sequenced part of the CDR3 DNA is TGTGCCAGCAGCCCGTACAGGGCGGCCGAG.

CDR3 sequence: CATSYGQTGYTF. The part of the CDR3 DNA that was read is TGTGCCACCTCATATGGACAGACTGGC. This rearrangement joins TRBV2 to TRBJ1-2; TRBD1 might be the D (6 bases). Coverage ceases 3 residues before the CDR3 finishes, and the germline J gene fills in the end. Deletions cut 10 bases from V and 7 bases from J, with 16 bases between. The CDR3 extends over 12 amino acids. Germline CDR1 and CDR2: SNHLY and FYNNEI. Full variable domain (outside the CDR3, taken from reference TRBV2 and TRBJ1-2): EPEVTQTPSHQVTQMGQEVILRCVPISNHLYFYWYRQILGQKVEFLVSFYNNEISEKSEIFDDQFSVERPDGSNFTLKIRSTKLEDSAMYFCATSYGQTGYTFGSGTRLTVV.

This clone was seen only a few times. Read sequence stops 3 residues before the CDR3 end, and the germline J gene provides the missing end. The chain uses TRBV11-1 and TRBJ1-1, with D unresolved. Trimming pared 6 bases from V and 4 bases from J, leaving 9 bases between. The germline V gene has CDR1 SGHAT and CDR2 FQDESV (reference sequence). The CDR3 is 12 residues long. CDR3 DNA, as far as it was read: TGTGCCAGCAGATTAACCGGCACTGAA. Amino acids: CASRLTGTE. The entire CDR3 sequence reads CASRLTGTEAFF. Using reference TRBV11-1 and TRBJ1-1 for the parts outside the CDR3, the full variable domain is EAEVAQSPRYKITEKSQAVAFWCDPISGHATLYWYRQILGQGPELLVQFQDESVVDDSQLPKDRFSAERLKGVDSTLKIQPAELGDSAMYLCASRLTGTEAFFGQGTRLTVV.

Ten or more counts support this clone. The read halts 3 residues ahead of the CDR3 end, with the missing end drawn from the germline J gene. The rearrangement uses TRBV5-1 and TRBJ1-4; weak D call: TRBD1 (6 bases). The CDR3 has 15 residues. From germline, CDR1 is SGHRS and CDR2 YFSETQ. With 5 bases removed from V and 2 bases from J, the gap between germline ends came to 13 bases. The sequenced CDR3 bases are TGCGCCAGCAGGTATACAGGGAGCACTAATGAAAAA. This codes for CASRYTGSTNEK. The entire CDR3 reads CASRYTGSTNEKLFF.

This clone was observed many times. The read halts 3 residues ahead of the CDR3 end, with the missing end drawn from the germline J gene. This chain connects TRBV16 to TRBJ1-1, with 8 bases lining up with TRBD1. Per the germline V gene, CDR1 is KGHSY and CDR2 is FQNENV. The V and J ends lost 0 bases and 5 bases, in that order; junction bases with no gene match: 5. The CDR3 sequence is 15 residues long. The CDR3 is CASSQSPRGRTEAFF. The CDR3 bases that were read are TGTGCCAGCAGCCAATCACCCAGGGGGCGGACTGAA.

Comments on this clone: The read gets to within 3 residues of the CDR3 end, and the germline J gene fills in the rest. The chain combines TRBV7-8 with TRBJ2-5; TRBD2 matches at 11 bases. The J segment lost 4 bases and the V segment lost 2 bases, leaving 6 bases of the junction unmatched. The CDR3 covers 16 residues. The germline V gene has CDR1 SGHVS and CDR2 FQNEAQ. The CDR3 sequence: CASSLRGLAGGETQYF. CDR3 DNA, as far as it was read: TGTGCCAGCAGCTTACGGGGCCTAGCGGGAGGAGAGACC.